The rows below give T cell receptor beta chains drawn from one sample of a study of beta chain features in type 1 diabetes. TCRdb's copy holds only in-frame clones and misses some; the assay was immunoSEQ multiplex PCR. The data hold around 400,000 clones, with about 16% observed a single time. The sequencing input was naive CD4+ T cells from blood. These receptors were obtained from a woman between 18 and 29 years old in good health. CDR3s leave out the opening cysteine and the closing phenylalanine or tryptophan. Fields, in order: V gene, J gene, clone size, CDR3 protein. Not every row has a clone size; where given, it reads once, few, many or a size class.

v_call: TRBV28; j_call: TRBJ1-1; clone_size: -; cdr3_aa: ASLKGAVGAF
v_call: TRBV5-4; j_call: TRBJ2-7; clone_size: few; cdr3_aa: ASSSKQGYEQY
v_call: TRBV30; j_call: TRBJ2-7; clone_size: -; cdr3_aa: AWAGQTGDHEQY
v_call: TRBV19; j_call: TRBJ2-3; clone_size: -; cdr3_aa: ASSASSGVFTDTQY
v_call: TRBV6-5; j_call: TRBJ2-6; clone_size: few; cdr3_aa: ASRTPLVGANVLT
v_call: TRBV4-1; j_call: TRBJ2-2; clone_size: few; cdr3_aa: ASSQLLAGFTGELF
v_call: TRBV14; j_call: TRBJ1-1; clone_size: few; cdr3_aa: ASSQDRGDRGAF
v_call: TRBV30; j_call: TRBJ2-4; clone_size: -; cdr3_aa: AWDRGSGNIQY
v_call: TRBV18; j_call: TRBJ2-7; clone_size: few; cdr3_aa: ASSPPGRDEQY
v_call: TRBV7-9; j_call: TRBJ2-7; clone_size: -; cdr3_aa: ASSLTTYEQY
v_call: TRBV5-1; j_call: TRBJ2-7; clone_size: few; cdr3_aa: ASSIAGGYEQY
v_call: TRBV6-1; j_call: TRBJ2-1; clone_size: -; cdr3_aa: ASSETRYNEQF
v_call: TRBV30; j_call: TRBJ2-7; clone_size: -; cdr3_aa: AWMTSGSSSYEQY
v_call: TRBV23-1; j_call: TRBJ2-1; clone_size: -; cdr3_aa: ASGEPGQGSYNEQF
v_call: TRBV29-1; j_call: TRBJ2-3; clone_size: -; cdr3_aa: SAEPSGTGTDTQY
v_call: TRBV11-2; j_call: TRBJ2-1; clone_size: -; cdr3_aa: ASSDGTGDAEQF
v_call: TRBV28; j_call: TRBJ2-6; clone_size: few; cdr3_aa: ATLPAGLAGDPGANVLT
v_call: TRBV30; j_call: TRBJ2-1; clone_size: -; cdr3_aa: AWSVAPLAGVSSEQF
v_call: TRBV9; j_call: TRBJ2-5; clone_size: -; cdr3_aa: ASSSLAGAAETQY
v_call: TRBV9; j_call: TRBJ2-7; clone_size: few; cdr3_aa: ASSPQANPSYEQY
v_call: TRBV7-2; j_call: TRBJ2-5; clone_size: few; cdr3_aa: ASSLVGLQETQY
v_call: TRBV2; j_call: TRBJ1-5; clone_size: -; cdr3_aa: ASSEGQRALPQH
v_call: TRBV28; j_call: TRBJ1-5; clone_size: -; cdr3_aa: ASVWGGAGNQPQH
v_call: TRBV28; j_call: TRBJ2-6; clone_size: few; cdr3_aa: ASGRTDGANVLT
v_call: TRBV7-9; j_call: TRBJ1-4; clone_size: few; cdr3_aa: ASSQGQAREKLF
v_call: TRBV30; j_call: TRBJ1-5; clone_size: few; cdr3_aa: AWTGPNQPQH
v_call: TRBV29-1; j_call: TRBJ1-2; clone_size: few; cdr3_aa: SVEGVDSGYT
v_call: TRBV11-2; j_call: TRBJ2-7; clone_size: few; cdr3_aa: ASSLDLTGAGEQY
v_call: TRBV19; j_call: TRBJ2-7; clone_size: -; cdr3_aa: ASSPRGTAYEQY
v_call: TRBV10-3; j_call: TRBJ2-7; clone_size: -; cdr3_aa: AISESGTGGREQY
v_call: TRBV7-9; j_call: TRBJ2-7; clone_size: few; cdr3_aa: ASSPWAGGQDEQY
v_call: TRBV2; j_call: TRBJ2-7; clone_size: -; cdr3_aa: ASSRDRVGGYEQY
v_call: TRBV7-2; j_call: TRBJ2-7; clone_size: -; cdr3_aa: ASSLNFGQGLGEQY
v_call: TRBV28; j_call: TRBJ2-1; clone_size: few; cdr3_aa: ASIRDLNYNEQF
v_call: TRBV4-2; j_call: TRBJ1-5; clone_size: -; cdr3_aa: ASSQVSQGFYSNQPQH
v_call: TRBV7-3; j_call: TRBJ2-1; clone_size: -; cdr3_aa: ASSPKFGTPERYNEQF
v_call: TRBV30; j_call: TRBJ2-3; clone_size: -; cdr3_aa: AWSLSTDTQY
v_call: TRBV18; j_call: TRBJ2-7; clone_size: -; cdr3_aa: ASSPGRVVSYEQY
v_call: TRBV5-1; j_call: TRBJ2-3; clone_size: -; cdr3_aa: ATRTNTQADTQY
v_call: TRBV7-9; j_call: TRBJ1-4; clone_size: -; cdr3_aa: ASSLGRGRKTPFEKLF
v_call: TRBV7-3; j_call: TRBJ2-2; clone_size: -; cdr3_aa: ASSQYTGELF
v_call: TRBV7-2; j_call: TRBJ1-2; clone_size: -; cdr3_aa: ASSSLGQAKGYT
v_call: TRBV7-9; j_call: TRBJ1-1; clone_size: -; cdr3_aa: ASSIFSTSTEAF
v_call: TRBV5-1; j_call: TRBJ2-7; clone_size: few; cdr3_aa: ASSSQRGTYEQY